This is a list of T cell receptor beta chains from one sample in a study of OX40 agonist ivuxolimab in advanced cancers. The repertoire was sequenced with immunoSEQ multiplex PCR; TCRdb's copy has only in-frame clones and lacks some. Of about 53,000 clones listed, approximately 92% are singletons. The sequences come from CD4+ or CD8+ T cells sorted from blood, collected in a trial of the OX40 agonist ivuxolimab. These receptor sequences come from an adult with an advanced solid tumor such as melanoma, head and neck, liver or kidney cancer. Each CDR3 is given without its conserved first and last residue.

cdr3_aa v_call
ASSDEGSYNTEAF TRBV6-1
ASSPTGNLNEKLF TRBV18
ASSLPAGGPYNEQF TRBV5-6
AWIPRDFSYTQY TRBV30
ASSLRGSAADTQY TRBV7-3
SVGQLAAQETQY TRBV29-1
ASSSSSTGELF TRBV5-4
ASSSPGRGRNSPLH TRBV28
ASSPRQATNEKLF TRBV16
ASSLGLAGGLDTQY TRBV7-2
ASSLEGYSLTEAF TRBV11-2
ASSGDRVVSQPQH TRBV2
ASSLTGDNTEAF TRBV7-6